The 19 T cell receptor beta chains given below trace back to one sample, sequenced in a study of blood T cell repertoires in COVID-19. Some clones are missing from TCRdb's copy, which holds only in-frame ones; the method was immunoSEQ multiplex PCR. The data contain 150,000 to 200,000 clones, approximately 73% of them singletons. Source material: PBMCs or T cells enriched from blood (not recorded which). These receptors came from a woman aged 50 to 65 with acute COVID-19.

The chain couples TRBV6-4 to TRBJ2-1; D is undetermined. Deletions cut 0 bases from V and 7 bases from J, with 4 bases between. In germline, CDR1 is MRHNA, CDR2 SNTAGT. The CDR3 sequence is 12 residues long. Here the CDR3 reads CASSDSRNEQFF. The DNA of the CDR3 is TGTGCCAGCAGTGACTCGAGGAATGAGCAGTTCTTC.

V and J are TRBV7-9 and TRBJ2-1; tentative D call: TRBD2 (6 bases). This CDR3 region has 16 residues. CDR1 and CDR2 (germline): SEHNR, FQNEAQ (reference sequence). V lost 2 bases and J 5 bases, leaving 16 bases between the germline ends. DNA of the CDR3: TGTGCCAGCAGCTTACGGGAGCAGAATAGCCACAATGAGCAGTTCTTC. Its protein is CASSLREQNSHNEQFF.

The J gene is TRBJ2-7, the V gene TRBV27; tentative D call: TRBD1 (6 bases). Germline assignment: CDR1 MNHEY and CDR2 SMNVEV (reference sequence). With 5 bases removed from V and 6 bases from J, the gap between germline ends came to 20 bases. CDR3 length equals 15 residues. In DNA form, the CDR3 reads TGTGCCAGCAGTCCAAGTAGGGGACATCCCACCGAGCAGTACGTC. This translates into CASSPSRGHPTEQYV.

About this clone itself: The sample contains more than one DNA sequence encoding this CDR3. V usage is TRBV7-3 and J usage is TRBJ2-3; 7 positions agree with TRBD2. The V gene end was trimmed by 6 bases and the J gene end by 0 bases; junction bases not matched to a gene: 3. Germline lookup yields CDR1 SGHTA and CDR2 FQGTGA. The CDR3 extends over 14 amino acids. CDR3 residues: CASSPGGSTDTQYF. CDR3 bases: TGTGCCAGCAGTCCCGGGGGGAGCACAGATACGCAGTATTTT. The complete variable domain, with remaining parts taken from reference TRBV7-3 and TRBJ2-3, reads GAGVSQTPSNKVTEKGKYVELRCDPISGHTALYWYRQSLGQGPEFLIYFQGTGAADDSGLPNDRFFAVRPEGSVSTLKIQRTERGDSAVYLCASSPGGSTDTQYFGPGTRLTVL.

This chain's CDR3 is CASHNTGYGRHQPQHF. CDR3 sequence (DNA): TGTGCCAGCCATAACACAGGATACGGGAGGCATCAGCCCCAGCATTTT. This rearrangement joins TRBV27 to TRBJ1-5; tentative D call: TRBD1 (5 bases). V lost 8 bases, J lost 5 bases, and 22 bases lay in between. CDR1 is MNHEY and CDR2 is SMNVEV in the germline V gene (reference sequence). The CDR3 consists of 16 residues.

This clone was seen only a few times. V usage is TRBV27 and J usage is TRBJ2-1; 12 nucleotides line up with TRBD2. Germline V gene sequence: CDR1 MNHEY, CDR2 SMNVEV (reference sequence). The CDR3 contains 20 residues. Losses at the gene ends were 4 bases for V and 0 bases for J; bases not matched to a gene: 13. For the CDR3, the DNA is TGTGCCAGCAGTTCGACCTCCCGACTAGCGGGAGACTCCTCCTACAATGAGCAGTTCTTC. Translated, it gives CASSSTSRLAGDSSYNEQFF.

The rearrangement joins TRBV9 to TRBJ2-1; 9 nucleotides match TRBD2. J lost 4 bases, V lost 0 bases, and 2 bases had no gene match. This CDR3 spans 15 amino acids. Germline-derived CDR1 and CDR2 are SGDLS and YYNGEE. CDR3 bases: TGTGCCAGCAGCGTAGCGCTAGCGGGGTACAATGAGCAGTTCTTC. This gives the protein CASSVALAGYNEQFF.

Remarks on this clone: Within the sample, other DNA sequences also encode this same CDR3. The CDR3 spells CASSYSRTGGGYGYTF. CDR3 nucleotide sequence: TGTGCCAGCAGTTACTCGCGAACGGGAGGAGGCTATGGCTACACCTTC. The chain combines TRBV6-5 with TRBJ1-2, with D unresolved. V lost 0 bases and J lost 4, with 15 bases in between. Germline V CDR1 and CDR2: MNHEY, SVGAGI. This CDR3 spans 16 amino acids.

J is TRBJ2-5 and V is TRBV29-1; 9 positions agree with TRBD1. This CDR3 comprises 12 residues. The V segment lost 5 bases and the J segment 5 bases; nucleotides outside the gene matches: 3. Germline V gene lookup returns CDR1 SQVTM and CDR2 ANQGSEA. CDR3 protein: CSVWDRAETQYF. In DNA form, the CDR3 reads TGCAGCGTTTGGGACAGGGCGGAGACCCAGTACTTC.

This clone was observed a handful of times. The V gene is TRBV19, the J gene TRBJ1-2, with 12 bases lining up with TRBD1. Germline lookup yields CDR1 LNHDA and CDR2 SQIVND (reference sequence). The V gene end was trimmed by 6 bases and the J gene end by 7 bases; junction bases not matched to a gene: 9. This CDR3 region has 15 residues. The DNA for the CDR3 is TGTGCCAGTAGAAACCGGGACAGGGGGCTCGTTGGCTACACCTTC. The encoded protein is CASRNRDRGLVGYTF.

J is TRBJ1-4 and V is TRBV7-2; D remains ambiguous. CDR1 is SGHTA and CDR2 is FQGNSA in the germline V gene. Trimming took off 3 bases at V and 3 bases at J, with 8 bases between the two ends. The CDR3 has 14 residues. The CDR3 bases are TGTGCCAGCAGCTTCCGGGAGCCTAATGAAAAACTGTTTTTT. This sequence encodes CASSFREPNEKLFF.

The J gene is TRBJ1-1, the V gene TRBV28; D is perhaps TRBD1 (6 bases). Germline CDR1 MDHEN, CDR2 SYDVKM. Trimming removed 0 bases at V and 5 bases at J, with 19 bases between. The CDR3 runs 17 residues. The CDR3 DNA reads TGTGCCAGCAGTTTATGGGTCAGGGGCGGCGTTCGTACTGAAGCTTTCTTT. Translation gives CASSLWVRGGVRTEAFF.

CDR3 DNA sequence: TGTGCCAGATACGGGGATGGCTACACCTTC. Translating gives CARYGDGYTF. This rearrangement joins TRBV30 to TRBJ1-2, with D hard to call. V gave up 8 bases and J gave up 6 bases, with 10 bases separating them. Germline CDR1 and CDR2: GTSNPN and SVGIG (reference sequence). This CDR3 is built from 10 residues.

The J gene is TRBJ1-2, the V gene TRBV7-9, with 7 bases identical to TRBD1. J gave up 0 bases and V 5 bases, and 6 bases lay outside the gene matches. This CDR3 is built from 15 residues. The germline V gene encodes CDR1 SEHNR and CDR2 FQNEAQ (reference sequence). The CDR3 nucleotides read TGTGCCAGCAGCCCACGGACAGGAGCTAACTATGGCTACACCTTC. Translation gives CASSPRTGANYGYTF.

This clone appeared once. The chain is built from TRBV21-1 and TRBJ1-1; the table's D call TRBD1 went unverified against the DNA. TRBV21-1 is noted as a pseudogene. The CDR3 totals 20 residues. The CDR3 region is CASSKEGSRAHNTRDTEAFF. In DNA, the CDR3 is TGTGCCAGCAGCAAAGAGGGGTCAAGGGCACATAACACCAGGGACACTGAAGCTTTCTTT.

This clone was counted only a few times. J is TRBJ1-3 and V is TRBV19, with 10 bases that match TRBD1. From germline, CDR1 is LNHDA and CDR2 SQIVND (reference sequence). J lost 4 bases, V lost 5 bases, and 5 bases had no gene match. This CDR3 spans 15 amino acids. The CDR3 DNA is TGTGCCAGTAGTGCGGACAGGGGGGGAGGAAACACCATATATTTT. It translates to CASSADRGGGNTIYF.

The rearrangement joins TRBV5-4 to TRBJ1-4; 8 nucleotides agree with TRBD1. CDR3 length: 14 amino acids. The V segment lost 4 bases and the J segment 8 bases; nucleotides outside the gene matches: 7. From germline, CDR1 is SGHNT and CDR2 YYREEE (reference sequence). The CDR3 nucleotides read TGTGCCAGCAGCCCGGACAGGGAAGGGGAAAAACTGTTTTTT. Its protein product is CASSPDREGEKLFF. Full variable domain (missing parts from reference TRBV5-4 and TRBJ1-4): ETGVTQSPTHLIKTRGQQVTLRCSSQSGHNTVSWYQQALGQGPQFIFQYYREEENGRGNFPPRFSGLQFPNYSSELNVNALELDDSALYLCASSPDREGEKLFFGSGTQLSVL.

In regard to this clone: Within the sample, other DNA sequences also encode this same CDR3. The CDR3 DNA sequence: TGTGCCAGCAGCGAGGACAGGGGGAATCAGCCCCAGCATTTT. Its translation: CASSEDRGNQPQHF. This chain connects TRBV2 to TRBJ1-5; 10 bases map to TRBD1. Per the germline V gene, CDR1 is SNHLY and CDR2 is FYNNEI. The CDR3 totals 14 residues. The V segment lost 6 bases and the J segment 4 bases; nucleotides outside the gene matches: 3. Complete variable domain (other parts from reference TRBV2 and TRBJ1-5): EPEVTQTPSHQVTQMGQEVILRCVPISNHLYFYWYRQILGQKVEFLVSFYNNEISEKSEIFDDQFSVERPDGSNFTLKIRSTKLEDSAMYFCASSEDRGNQPQHFGDGTRLSIL.

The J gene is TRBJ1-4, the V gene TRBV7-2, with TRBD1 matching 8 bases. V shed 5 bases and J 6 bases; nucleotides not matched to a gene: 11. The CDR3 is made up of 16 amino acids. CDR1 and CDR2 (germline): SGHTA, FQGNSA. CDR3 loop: CASSIRTGFIDEKLFF. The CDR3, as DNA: TGTGCCAGCAGCATTAGGACAGGGTTTATTGATGAAAAACTGTTTTTT.